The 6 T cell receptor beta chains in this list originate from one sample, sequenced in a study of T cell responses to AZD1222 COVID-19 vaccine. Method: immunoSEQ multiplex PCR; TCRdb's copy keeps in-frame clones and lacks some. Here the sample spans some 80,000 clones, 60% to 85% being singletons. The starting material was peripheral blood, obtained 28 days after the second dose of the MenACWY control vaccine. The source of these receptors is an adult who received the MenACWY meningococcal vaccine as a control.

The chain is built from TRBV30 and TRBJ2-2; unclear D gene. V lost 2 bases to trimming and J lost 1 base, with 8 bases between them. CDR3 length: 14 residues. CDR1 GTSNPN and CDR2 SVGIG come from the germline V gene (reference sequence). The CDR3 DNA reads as TGTGCCTGGAGTAGGGCAGGGAACACCGGGGAGCTGTTTTTT. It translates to CAWSRAGNTGELFF.

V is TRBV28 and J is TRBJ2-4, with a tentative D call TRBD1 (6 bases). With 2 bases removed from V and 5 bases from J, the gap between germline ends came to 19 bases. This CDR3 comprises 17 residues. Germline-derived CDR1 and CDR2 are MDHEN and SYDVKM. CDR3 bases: TGTGCCAGCAGTTTAATAGGCAGGGGCCAGGGGCAAAACATTCAGTACTTC. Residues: CASSLIGRGQGQNIQYF.

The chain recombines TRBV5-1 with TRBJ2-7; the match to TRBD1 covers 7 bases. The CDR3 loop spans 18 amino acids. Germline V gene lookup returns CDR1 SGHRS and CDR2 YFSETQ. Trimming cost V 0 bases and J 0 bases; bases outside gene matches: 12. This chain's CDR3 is CASSLAGGNRGSSYEQYF. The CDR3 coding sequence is TGCGCCAGCAGCTTGGCCGGTGGGAACAGGGGAAGCTCCTACGAGCAGTACTTC.

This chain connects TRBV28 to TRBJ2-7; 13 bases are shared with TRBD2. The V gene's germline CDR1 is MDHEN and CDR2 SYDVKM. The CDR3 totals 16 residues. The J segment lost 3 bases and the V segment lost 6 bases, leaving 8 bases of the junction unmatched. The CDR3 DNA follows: TGTGCCAGCAGCTCACTAGCGGGAGGGATCAACTACGAGCAGTACTTC. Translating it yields CASSSLAGGINYEQYF.

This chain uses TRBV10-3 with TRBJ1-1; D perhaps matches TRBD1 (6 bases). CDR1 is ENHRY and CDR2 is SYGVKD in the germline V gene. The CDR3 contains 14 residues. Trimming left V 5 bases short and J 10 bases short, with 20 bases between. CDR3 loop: CAISSDPGAIGAFF. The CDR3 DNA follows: TGTGCCATCAGTTCAGACCCGGGGGCAATTGGAGCTTTCTTT.

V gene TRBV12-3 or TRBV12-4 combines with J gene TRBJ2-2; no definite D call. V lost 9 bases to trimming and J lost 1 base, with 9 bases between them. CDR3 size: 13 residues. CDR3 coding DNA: TGTGCCAGTCGGGCAGGGAACACCGGGGAGCTGTTTTTT. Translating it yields CASRAGNTGELFF.